These 29 T cell receptor beta chains were sequenced from one sample in a study of T cell responses to AZD1222 COVID-19 vaccine. TCRdb keeps only in-frame clones here, not all; method: immunoSEQ multiplex PCR. Altogether about 120,000 clones are present, roughly 86% being singletons, with the ten largest covering approximately 16%. The sample in question was peripheral blood, obtained 28 days after the second AZD1222 dose. The receptors shown here come from an adult who received the AZD1222 COVID-19 vaccine.

J is TRBJ2-3 and V is TRBV27; D may correspond to TRBD1 or TRBD2 (5 bases each). Germline V gene data show CDR1 as MNHEY and CDR2 as SMNVEV (reference sequence). This CDR3 comprises 15 residues. The germline V and J ends were trimmed by 8 bases and 0 bases, with 15 bases remaining between them. The CDR3 is CASSTLGVSTDTQYF. The CDR3 nucleotides read TGTGCCAGCTCCACACTAGGGGTAAGCACAGATACGCAGTATTTT.

This sequence joins TRBV6-1 and TRBJ1-5; D gene uncertain. The CDR3 is made up of 20 amino acids. The V end was cut by 2 bases, the J end by 0 bases, with 23 bases between. The germline V gene has CDR1 MNHNS and CDR2 SASEGT. The chain's CDR3 is CASSERGRAVFGLSNQPQHF. CDR3 sequence (DNA): TGTGCCAGCAGTGAACGTGGTCGAGCGGTCTTCGGTCTTAGCAATCAGCCCCAGCATTTT.

V gene TRBV11-2 combines with J gene TRBJ1-2, with D possibly matching TRBD1 (5 bases). Deletions cut 4 bases from V and 2 bases from J, with 17 bases between. CDR1 is SGHAT and CDR2 is FQNNGV in the germline V gene. There are 16 residues in the CDR3. The CDR3 loop reads CASSSVRWGLNYGYTF. The CDR3 nucleotides read TGTGCCAGCAGCTCCGTCAGGTGGGGGTTGAACTATGGCTACACCTTC.

This rearrangement joins TRBV3-1 (or the pseudogene TRBV3-2) to TRBJ2-7; 9 bases match TRBD1. J gave up 4 bases and V 1 base, and 5 bases lay outside the gene matches. Germline loops: CDR1 LGHDT, CDR2 YNNKEL (reference sequence). The CDR3 runs 15 residues. In nucleotides, the CDR3 is TGTGCCAGCAGCCAAGCTACAGGGGGCTTTTACGAGCAGTACTTC. Its protein product is CASSQATGGFYEQYF.

The chain is built from TRBV7-2 and TRBJ2-5; 15 positions match TRBD2. The germline V gene has CDR1 SGHTA and CDR2 FQGNSA. V dropped 6 bases and J dropped 2; count of bases not matched to a gene: 4. CDR3 size: 16 residues. The CDR3: CASRSGLAGGQETQYF. The CDR3 DNA is TGTGCCAGCAGATCCGGACTAGCGGGGGGGCAAGAGACCCAGTACTTC.

This clone showed up just a few times. The V and J genes are TRBV30 and TRBJ1-2; D gene uncertain. CDR3 size: 14 residues. V lost 4 bases to trimming and J lost 4 bases, with 16 bases between them. Germline V gene lookup returns CDR1 GTSNPN and CDR2 SVGIG (reference sequence). In DNA form, the CDR3 reads TGTGCCTGGACCCGTTTTTCACGCGGCTATGGCTACACCTTC. Translation gives CAWTRFSRGYGYTF.

The DNA of the CDR3 is TGCGCCAGCGGCCAAGAGACTCTGACAGATACGCAGTATTTT. It is translated as CASGQETLTDTQYF. The rearrangement joins TRBV5-1 to TRBJ2-3; D not certain. From germline, CDR1 is SGHRS and CDR2 YFSETQ. This CDR3 is built from 14 residues. V was shortened by 7 bases and J by 3 bases, with 15 bases between the two germline ends.

The gene calls are TRBV9 and TRBJ2-1; D gene ambiguous. The germline V and J ends were trimmed by 0 bases and 9 bases, with 13 bases remaining between them. The length of the CDR3 is 14 residues. CDR1 is SGDLS and CDR2 is YYNGEE in the germline V gene. CDR3 in DNA: TGTGCCAGCAGCGTAGCGCTTCTGGCGGCTGAGCAGTTCTTC. Its translation: CASSVALLAAEQFF.

The V gene is TRBV27, the J gene TRBJ1-2; TRBD1 might be the D (5 bases). The CDR3 totals 14 residues. Trimming removed 2 bases from V and 4 bases from J, with 11 bases in between. Germline CDR1 reads MNHEY; CDR2 reads SMNVEV (reference sequence). CDR3 DNA sequence: TGTGCCAGCAGTTTAAGGGGCACCCTCTATGGCTACACCTTC. Its protein product is CASSLRGTLYGYTF.

V and J are TRBV7-2 and TRBJ1-2, with D perhaps matching TRBD1 (5 bases). This CDR3 has 14 amino acids. V gave up 1 base and J gave up 3 bases, with 9 bases separating them. Looked up from germline, CDR1 is SGHTA and CDR2 is FQGNSA. CDR3 sequence reads: CASSLGVGDYGYTF. DNA for the CDR3: TGTGCCAGCAGCTTAGGTGTGGGGGACTATGGCTACACCTTC.

V gene TRBV4-1 combines with J gene TRBJ2-7; either TRBD1 or TRBD2 may supply D (6 bases each). This CDR3 has 15 amino acids. From germline, CDR1 is MGHRA and CDR2 YSYEKL. Deletions cut 1 base from V and 2 bases from J, with 12 bases between. The CDR3 DNA is TGCGCCAGCAGCCAAGGGGGGGCTGGAACCTACGAGCAGTACTTC. This translates into CASSQGGAGTYEQYF.

The gene calls are TRBV9 and TRBJ2-1, with 10 bases that match TRBD1. This CDR3 contains 15 residues. The germline V gene has CDR1 SGDLS and CDR2 YYNGEE. V shed 4 bases and J 7 bases; nucleotides not matched to a gene: 8. In nucleotides, the CDR3 is TGTGCCAGCAGCCCACGGACAGGGGGTGAGAATGAGCAGTTCTTC. Protein: CASSPRTGGENEQFF.

The rearrangement uses TRBV23-1 and TRBJ2-7; 7 bases map to TRBD1. TRBV23-1 is an open reading frame, and its role is uncertain. The CDR3 sequence is 14 residues long. J lost 2 bases, V lost 4 bases, and 5 bases had no gene match. CDR3 protein: CASSRRDRTYEQYF. As DNA, the CDR3 is TGCGCCAGCAGTCGCCGGGACAGAACCTACGAGCAGTACTTC.

The chain joins TRBV19 to TRBJ1-3; TRBD1 matches at 7 bases. The germline V gene encodes CDR1 LNHDA and CDR2 SQIVND (reference sequence). After removal of 5 bases from V and 8 bases from J, the junction contained 6 bases not matched to a gene. CDR3 size: 13 residues. The CDR3 DNA sequence: TGTGCCAGTAGTTACGGGACAGTGGACACCATATATTTT. Translated, it gives CASSYGTVDTIYF.

The chain combines TRBV27 with TRBJ2-1; tentatively, D is TRBD1 (5 bases). The ends were cut back, 3 bases at V and 9 bases at J, with 12 bases in the middle. CDR1 and CDR2 from the germline V gene are MNHEY and SMNVEV (reference sequence). This CDR3 is 13 amino acids long. CDR3 in DNA: TGTGCCAGCAGTTTGAACAGGTTAGGTGAGCAGTTCTTC. It specifies CASSLNRLGEQFF.

V usage is TRBV11-2 and J usage is TRBJ2-1; no definite D call. The V end was cut by 3 bases, the J end by 0 bases, with 9 bases between. The CDR3 is made up of 15 amino acids. The germline V gene encodes CDR1 SGHAT and CDR2 FQNNGV. CDR3 sequence: CASSFKRLSYNEQFF. CDR3 nucleotides: TGTGCCAGCAGCTTTAAGCGCCTCTCCTACAATGAGCAGTTCTTC.

This clone has just a few counts. This chain links TRBV19 with TRBJ1-1; D gene uncertain. V was clipped by 6 bases and J by 6 bases, with 14 bases between them. The CDR3 length is 13 residues. Germline V lookup: CDR1 LNHDA, CDR2 SQIVND (reference sequence). The CDR3 sequence is CASRVPGFAEAFF. The CDR3 DNA is TGTGCCAGTAGGGTTCCGGGGTTCGCTGAAGCTTTCTTT.

The chain recombines TRBV10-3 with TRBJ2-1; D is unclear. The germline V gene has CDR1 ENHRY and CDR2 SYGVKD. This CDR3 region has 13 residues. V was cut by 3 bases and J by 8 bases, with 11 bases left in between. This CDR3 is CAISEQLMDEQFF. CDR3 in DNA: TGTGCCATCAGTGAACAGCTTATGGATGAGCAGTTCTTC.

The chain recombines TRBV27 with TRBJ2-3, with a possible D match to TRBD1 (6 bases). CDR1 is MNHEY, CDR2 SMNVEV, per germline (reference sequence). This CDR3 has 15 residues. V shed 4 bases and J shed 1 base, with 12 bases lying between them. In DNA form, the CDR3 reads TGTGCCAGCAGTTCATGGACAGACGGCACAGATACGCAGTATTTT. Amino acids: CASSSWTDGTDTQYF.

The V gene is TRBV6-5, the J gene TRBJ1-1; TRBD1 is a possible D gene (6 bases). Between the trimmed V and J ends, which lost 2 bases and 3 bases, there was a span of 10 bases. Germline lookup yields CDR1 MNHEY and CDR2 SVGAGI. This CDR3 comprises 14 residues. The CDR3 DNA reads TGTGCCAGCAGTTACGGGTACAGGGACACTGAAGCTTTCTTT. It translates to CASSYGYRDTEAFF.

V and J are TRBV24-1 and TRBJ2-3; D perhaps matches TRBD2 (6 bases). CDR3 length equals 17 residues. The V and J ends lost 2 bases and 6 bases respectively, with 20 bases between them. Germline assignment: CDR1 KGHDR and CDR2 SFDVKD. CDR3 sequence: CATSDSGRGSLADTQYF. CDR3 sequence (DNA): TGTGCCACCAGTGATTCGGGGCGGGGCAGTTTGGCGGATACGCAGTATTTT.

CDR3 sequence reads: CASARGESGANVLTF. Written as DNA, the CDR3 is TGTGCTAGTGCCCGAGGGGAGTCTGGGGCCAACGTCCTGACTTTC. The genes are TRBV12-5 and TRBJ2-6, with D perhaps matching TRBD1 or TRBD2 (5 bases each). The CDR3 contains 15 residues. CDR1 and CDR2 from the germline V gene are LGHNT and FRNRAP. V gave up 7 bases and J gave up 1 base, with 11 bases separating them.

This clone was seen once. The V call is TRBV30, the J call TRBJ1-1; D gene unclear. The V gene's germline CDR1 is GTSNPN and CDR2 SVGIG (reference sequence). V was cut by 0 bases and J by 5 bases, with 13 bases left in between. The CDR3 totals 14 residues. CDR3: CAWSVSVYGTEAFF. The CDR3 DNA reads TGTGCCTGGAGTGTCAGCGTATATGGGACTGAAGCTTTCTTT.

This clone was seen more than once but under ten times. The rearrangement uses TRBV9 and TRBJ1-6; no clear D gene. The CDR3 has 17 amino acids. Germline V gene lookup returns CDR1 SGDLS and CDR2 YYNGEE. Trimming removed 3 bases at V and 6 bases at J, with 19 bases between. As DNA, the CDR3 is TGTGCCAGCAGCGCCCGACGCGGGGATAATCGTAATTCACCCCTCCACTTT. Translated, it gives CASSARRGDNRNSPLHF.

This clone was detected only once. This chain uses TRBV27 with TRBJ1-5; 10 bases align to TRBD1. Germline CDR1 and CDR2: MNHEY and SMNVEV (reference sequence). Losses at the gene ends were 5 bases for V and 4 bases for J; bases not matched to a gene: 5. The CDR3 is made up of 15 amino acids. The CDR3 is CASSTRTGGNQPQHF. Written as DNA, the CDR3 is TGTGCCAGCAGTACCCGGACAGGGGGTAATCAGCCCCAGCATTTT.

This sequence joins TRBV27 and TRBJ2-1, with 7 bases identical to TRBD1. Per the germline V gene, CDR1 is MNHEY and CDR2 is SMNVEV (reference sequence). This CDR3 is 14 amino acids long. J gave up 6 bases and V 6 bases, and 8 bases lay outside the gene matches. The CDR3 reads CASSLGTVANEQFF. CDR3 nucleotides: TGTGCCAGCAGCCTAGGGACAGTGGCCAATGAGCAGTTCTTC.

This clone was observed a few times. V gene TRBV5-3 combines with J gene TRBJ2-7; 10 bases fit TRBD2. TRBV5-3 is an ORF, and what it does is uncertain. Unmatched junction bases numbered 8, after V lost 5 bases and J lost 0 bases. The CDR3 is made up of 16 amino acids. CDR3: CARRHAGLAASYEQYF. The CDR3 nucleotides read TGTGCCAGAAGGCACGCAGGACTAGCGGCCTCCTACGAGCAGTACTTC.

This chain uses TRBV5-8 with TRBJ1-5; unclear D gene. With 2 bases removed from V and 5 bases from J, the gap between germline ends came to 8 bases. CDR1 SGHTS and CDR2 YDEGEE come from the germline V gene. This CDR3 is 13 amino acids long. This CDR3 is CASSFGPDQPQHF. CDR3 nucleotides: TGTGCCAGCAGCTTTGGTCCCGATCAGCCCCAGCATTTT.

The V and J genes are TRBV9 and TRBJ2-5; unclear D gene. Trimming took 0 bases from V and 2 from J, leaving 11 bases between them. Germline V gene lookup returns CDR1 SGDLS and CDR2 YYNGEE. The CDR3 consists of 15 residues. The CDR3, as DNA: TGTGCCAGCAGCGTAGCGGGCAATCTACAAGAGACCCAGTACTTC. Protein sequence: CASSVAGNLQETQYF.